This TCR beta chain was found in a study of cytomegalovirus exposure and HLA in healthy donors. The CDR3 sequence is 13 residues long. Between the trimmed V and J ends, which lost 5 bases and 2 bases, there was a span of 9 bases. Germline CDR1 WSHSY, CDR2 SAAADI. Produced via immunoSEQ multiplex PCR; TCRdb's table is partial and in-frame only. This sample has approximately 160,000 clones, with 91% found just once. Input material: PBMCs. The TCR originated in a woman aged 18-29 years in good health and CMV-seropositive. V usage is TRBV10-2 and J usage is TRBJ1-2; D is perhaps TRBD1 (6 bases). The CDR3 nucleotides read TGCGCCAGCAGTCCGACAGGCAACTATGGCTACACCTTC. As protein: CASSPTGNYGYTF.